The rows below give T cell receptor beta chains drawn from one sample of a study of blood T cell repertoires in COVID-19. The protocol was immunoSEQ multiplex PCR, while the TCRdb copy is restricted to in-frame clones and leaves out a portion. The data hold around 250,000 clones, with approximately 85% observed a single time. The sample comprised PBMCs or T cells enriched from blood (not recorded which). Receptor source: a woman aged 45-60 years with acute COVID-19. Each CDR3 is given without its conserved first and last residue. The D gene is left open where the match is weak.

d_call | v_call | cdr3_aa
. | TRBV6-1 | ASSDYFINQPQH
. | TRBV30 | AWSGIQGSGYT
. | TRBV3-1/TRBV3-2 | ASSQGGGRISYEQY
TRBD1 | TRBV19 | ASSRTGDNTEAF
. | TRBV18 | ASSPTQGLQANTEAF
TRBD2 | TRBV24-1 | ATSDTGTSGRSSYNEQF
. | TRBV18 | ASSPGLGTSNTEAF
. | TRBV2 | ASSEGYWALNTEAF
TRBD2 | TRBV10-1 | ASTEGAGGRGDTQY
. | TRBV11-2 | ASSLDMGLVNIQY
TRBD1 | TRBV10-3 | AISTGTGDGYT
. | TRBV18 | ASSLDTGELF
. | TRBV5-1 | ASSLAGGFSNQPQH
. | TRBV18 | ASSPVPGHTEAF
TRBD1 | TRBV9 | ASSFTGDTGNTIY